Listed below are T cell receptor beta chains from one sample, sequenced in a study of blood T cell repertoires in COVID-19. The protocol was immunoSEQ multiplex PCR, while the TCRdb copy is restricted to in-frame clones and leaves out a portion. The profile shows more than 55,000 clones, approximately 86% of them singletons. Sample: peripheral blood. The receptors shown here come from a man between 60 and 70 years old with acute or convalescent COVID-19. The CDR3 runs from the conserved cysteine through the conserved F or W. Each record gives: D gene, V gene, J gene, CDR3 protein. A D gene is named only where the DNA matches it firmly.

D gene: TRBD2
V gene: TRBV11-2
J gene: TRBJ2-7
CDR3 protein: CASSSFTLAGYEQYF

D gene: -
V gene: TRBV18
J gene: TRBJ2-4
CDR3 protein: CASSPPTGVNIQYF

D gene: -
V gene: TRBV2
J gene: TRBJ2-1
CDR3 protein: CASSGDTYNEQFF

D gene: TRBD2
V gene: TRBV30
J gene: TRBJ2-7
CDR3 protein: CAWTAGGGAFDEQYF

D gene: -
V gene: TRBV20-1
J gene: TRBJ2-1
CDR3 protein: CSASKPSSYNEQFF

D gene: TRBD1
V gene: TRBV7-3
J gene: TRBJ2-2
CDR3 protein: CASSSILGPPGQGSTGELFF

D gene: -
V gene: TRBV2
J gene: TRBJ1-5
CDR3 protein: CASREGLSNQPQHF

D gene: TRBD2
V gene: TRBV9
J gene: TRBJ2-1
CDR3 protein: CASSVAGGRTYNEQFF

D gene: -
V gene: TRBV10-1
J gene: TRBJ1-5
CDR3 protein: CAIPNRDGNQPQHF

D gene: TRBD1
V gene: TRBV7-3
J gene: TRBJ1-3
CDR3 protein: CASSLTAGGSGNTIYF

D gene: -
V gene: TRBV6-5
J gene: TRBJ1-5
CDR3 protein: CASSYSARGNQPQHF

D gene: TRBD1
V gene: TRBV29-1
J gene: TRBJ2-3
CDR3 protein: CSGDRGGDTQYF

D gene: -
V gene: TRBV9
J gene: TRBJ1-3
CDR3 protein: CASSPRRGPGNTIYF

D gene: -
V gene: TRBV7-2
J gene: TRBJ1-3
CDR3 protein: CASGAGWGNTIYF

D gene: -
V gene: TRBV5-1
J gene: TRBJ1-2
CDR3 protein: CASSLLGASGYTF

D gene: TRBD2
V gene: TRBV5-1
J gene: TRBJ2-1
CDR3 protein: CASRSTSLGNEQFF

D gene: TRBD1
V gene: TRBV27
J gene: TRBJ2-7
CDR3 protein: CASSLSWTGGEQYF

D gene: -
V gene: TRBV7-9
J gene: TRBJ1-4
CDR3 protein: CASSLPQGKLFF

D gene: -
V gene: TRBV27
J gene: TRBJ2-7
CDR3 protein: CASSLSLLSYEQYF

D gene: TRBD1
V gene: TRBV19
J gene: TRBJ1-1
CDR3 protein: CASSPQGQGGRTEAFF

D gene: TRBD1
V gene: TRBV7-8
J gene: TRBJ1-5
CDR3 protein: CASSDGQGGQPQHF

D gene: -
V gene: TRBV27
J gene: TRBJ1-5
CDR3 protein: CASSLSWTDNQPQHF

D gene: -
V gene: TRBV7-3
J gene: TRBJ2-2
CDR3 protein: CASSLTGHANTGELFF

D gene: TRBD1
V gene: TRBV4-2
J gene: TRBJ2-4
CDR3 protein: CASSQDPGQVRDIQYF

D gene: TRBD1
V gene: TRBV5-5
J gene: TRBJ1-5
CDR3 protein: CASRAGQFDQPQHF

D gene: -
V gene: TRBV29-1
J gene: TRBJ1-1
CDR3 protein: CSSPGKGPSTEAFF

D gene: -
V gene: TRBV5-6
J gene: TRBJ1-5
CDR3 protein: CASSVNRVGNQPQHF

D gene: TRBD2
V gene: TRBV5-1
J gene: TRBJ2-2
CDR3 protein: CASSVSGTSVTGELFF

D gene: -
V gene: TRBV20-1
J gene: TRBJ2-7
CDR3 protein: CSASSGFPYEQYF

D gene: TRBD1
V gene: TRBV7-7
J gene: TRBJ2-7
CDR3 protein: CASSSQGTVWNEQYF

D gene: -
V gene: TRBV4-1
J gene: TRBJ2-1
CDR3 protein: CASSPRGRTGQAGVVNEQFF

D gene: -
V gene: TRBV5-1
J gene: TRBJ2-7
CDR3 protein: CASSRTENYEQYF

D gene: -
V gene: TRBV25-1
J gene: TRBJ2-1
CDR3 protein: CASRTNRANEQFF

D gene: -
V gene: TRBV5-5
J gene: TRBJ1-2
CDR3 protein: CASSPYLTQNYGYTF

D gene: -
V gene: TRBV21-1
J gene: TRBJ2-5
CDR3 protein: CASSREDWDRRVGRETQYF

D gene: TRBD1
V gene: TRBV28
J gene: TRBJ2-3
CDR3 protein: CASSRQGARSTDTQYF

D gene: TRBD1
V gene: TRBV28
J gene: TRBJ1-1
CDR3 protein: CASSGVTGAVANTEAFF

D gene: -
V gene: TRBV27
J gene: TRBJ2-3
CDR3 protein: CASSLYPWGSRGTDTQYF

D gene: -
V gene: TRBV6-1
J gene: TRBJ2-1
CDR3 protein: CASSAGGSRGFYNEQFF

D gene: -
V gene: TRBV4-2
J gene: TRBJ2-1
CDR3 protein: CASSQDPAGSSYNEQFF

D gene: -
V gene: TRBV3-1/TRBV3-2
J gene: TRBJ1-2
CDR3 protein: CASSQDTSGYTF

D gene: TRBD2
V gene: TRBV28
J gene: TRBJ2-1
CDR3 protein: CASRTRLAGVLDEQFF

D gene: -
V gene: TRBV27
J gene: TRBJ2-3
CDR3 protein: CASSEASPLTDTQYF

D gene: TRBD2
V gene: TRBV6-5
J gene: TRBJ2-7
CDR3 protein: CASKKTSATYEQYF

D gene: -
V gene: TRBV29-1
J gene: TRBJ1-6
CDR3 protein: CSARVGYNSPLHF

D gene: TRBD2
V gene: TRBV7-2
J gene: TRBJ2-1
CDR3 protein: CASRVSGTSAYNEQFF

D gene: -
V gene: TRBV9
J gene: TRBJ2-2
CDR3 protein: CASSAQPGSFPGAGELFF

D gene: TRBD2
V gene: TRBV6-4
J gene: TRBJ2-1
CDR3 protein: CASSALAGYNEQFF

D gene: -
V gene: TRBV19
J gene: TRBJ2-2
CDR3 protein: CASSTTGPIGELFF

D gene: TRBD1
V gene: TRBV18
J gene: TRBJ2-7
CDR3 protein: CASSPGSGGIFEQYF

D gene: -
V gene: TRBV18
J gene: TRBJ2-1
CDR3 protein: CASSVPGAYNEQFF

D gene: TRBD1
V gene: TRBV12-5
J gene: TRBJ1-2
CDR3 protein: CASGGAHRGSNYGYTF

D gene: -
V gene: TRBV30
J gene: TRBJ2-3
CDR3 protein: CAWGAAKSTDTQYF

D gene: -
V gene: TRBV5-5
J gene: TRBJ2-2
CDR3 protein: CASSLFGGVDTGELFF

D gene: -
V gene: TRBV29-1
J gene: TRBJ1-4
CDR3 protein: CSVVGGFNEKLFF

D gene: -
V gene: TRBV6-5
J gene: TRBJ2-2
CDR3 protein: CASSRLGGGELFF

D gene: TRBD2
V gene: TRBV9
J gene: TRBJ2-7
CDR3 protein: CASSPVAGGPPIRQYF

D gene: TRBD2
V gene: TRBV7-9
J gene: TRBJ2-2
CDR3 protein: CASSRLAGNTGELFF

D gene: -
V gene: TRBV28
J gene: TRBJ1-1
CDR3 protein: CASSSTGPEAFF

D gene: -
V gene: TRBV29-1
J gene: TRBJ1-4
CDR3 protein: CSVEETGIHEKLFF